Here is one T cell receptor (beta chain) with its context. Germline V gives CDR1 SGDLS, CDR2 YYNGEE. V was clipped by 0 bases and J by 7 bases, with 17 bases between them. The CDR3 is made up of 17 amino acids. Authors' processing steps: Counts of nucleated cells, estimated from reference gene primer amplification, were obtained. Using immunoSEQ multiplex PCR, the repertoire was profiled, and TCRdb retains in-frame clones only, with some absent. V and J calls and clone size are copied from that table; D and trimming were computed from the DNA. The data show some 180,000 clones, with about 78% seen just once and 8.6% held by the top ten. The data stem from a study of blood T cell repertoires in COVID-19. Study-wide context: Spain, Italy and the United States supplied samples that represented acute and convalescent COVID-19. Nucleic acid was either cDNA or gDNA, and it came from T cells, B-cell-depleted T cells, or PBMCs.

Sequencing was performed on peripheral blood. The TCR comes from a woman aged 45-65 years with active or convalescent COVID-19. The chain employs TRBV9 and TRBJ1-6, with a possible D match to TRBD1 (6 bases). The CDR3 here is CASSVEGVAPDNSPLHF. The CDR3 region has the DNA TGTGCCAGCAGCGTAGAGGGGGTAGCCCCTGACAATTCACCCCTCCACTTT.